The rows below give T cell receptor beta chains drawn from one sample of a study of OX40 agonist ivuxolimab in advanced cancers. Produced via immunoSEQ multiplex PCR; TCRdb's table is partial and in-frame only. Counted here are about 17,000 clones, 65% to 90% occurring once; the ten biggest clones make up roughly 13%. Specimen: CD4+ or CD8+ T cells sorted from blood, collected in a trial of the OX40 agonist ivuxolimab. These TCRs come from an adult with an advanced solid tumor such as melanoma, head and neck, liver or kidney cancer. CDR3s include the opening cysteine and the closing phenylalanine or tryptophan. D genes are given only for firm matches. Clone size is stated in some rows and not others, as once, few, many or a class when expanded.

v_gene,len,j_gene,d_gene,abundance,CDR3aa,CDR3nt
TRBV6-4,14,TRBJ2-3,TRBD2,.,CASSGAGGTDTQYF,TGTGCCAGCAGTGGAGCGGGGGGCACAGATACGCAGTATTTT
TRBV27,16,TRBJ1-1,TRBD1,.,CASSLSGTGVNTEAFF,TGTGCCAGCAGTTTATCGGGGACAGGGGTGAACACTGAAGCTTTCTTT
TRBV6-6,16,TRBJ2-3,TRBD2,.,CASSYSLAGGRDTQYF,TGTGCCAGCAGTTACTCGCTAGCGGGGGGGAGGGATACGCAGTATTTT
TRBV19,14,TRBJ1-2,.,once,CASSANVNGYADTF,TGTGCCAGTAGTGCCAACGTCAACGGGTACGCCGACACCTTC
TRBV6-1,15,TRBJ2-3,TRBD1,.,CASADQGDGTDTQYF,TGTGCCAGCGCTGACCAGGGGGATGGCACAGATACGCAGTATTTT
TRBV20-1,10,TRBJ1-2,.,.,CSARTYGYTF,TGCAGTGCTAGAACCTATGGCTACACCTTC
TRBV4-1,16,TRBJ2-5,TRBD2,.,CASSQQLAGVQETQYF,TGCGCCAGCAGCCAACAGCTAGCGGGGGTTCAAGAGACCCAGTACTTC
TRBV28,16,TRBJ2-2,TRBD2,.,CASTTQGLAVFGELFF,TGTGCCAGCACGACCCAGGGACTAGCGGTCTTCGGGGAGCTGTTTTTT
TRBV18,16,TRBJ2-3,.,.,CASSPPSAPSTDTQYF,TGTGCCAGCTCACCACCCTCAGCTCCTAGCACAGATACGCAGTATTTT
TRBV30,16,TRBJ1-4,TRBD1,.,CAWKTAFRGSNEKLFF,TGTGCCTGGAAGACTGCGTTCAGGGGGAGCAATGAAAAACTGTTTTTT
TRBV27,16,TRBJ1-1,.,.,CASSLYPGGANTEAFF,TGTGCCAGCAGTTTGTACCCCGGGGGGGCGAACACTGAAGCTTTCTTT
TRBV28,16,TRBJ2-7,TRBD1,.,CASTEQGTAVSYEQYF,TGTGCCAGCACCGAACAAGGGACAGCAGTCTCCTACGAGCAGTACTTC
TRBV7-2,13,TRBJ1-1,TRBD1,.,CASSRDRNTEAFF,TGTGCCAGCAGCCGGGACAGGAACACTGAAGCTTTCTTT
TRBV7-9,12,TRBJ2-1,.,few,CASSPNLLEQFF,TGTGCCAGCAGCCCGAACCTCTTGGAGCAGTTCTTC
TRBV11-2,15,TRBJ2-1,TRBD2,.,CASSGGLGGGNEQFF,TGTGCCAGCAGCGGGGGACTAGGTGGAGGAAATGAGCAGTTCTTC
TRBV7-2,13,TRBJ1-1,.,.,CASSLSLSTEAFF,TGTGCCAGCAGCTTATCACTGAGCACTGAAGCTTTCTTT
TRBV19,15,TRBJ1-1,.,few,CASRIAEQGNTEAFF,TGTGCCAGTCGAATAGCGGAACAGGGGAACACTGAAGCTTTCTTT
TRBV6-6,16,TRBJ2-5,.,.,CASSYSIRGGGETQYF,TGTGCCAGCAGTTACTCGATCAGGGGAGGGGGAGAGACCCAGTACTTC
TRBV19,15,TRBJ1-1,.,few,CASSATRGAGTEAFF,TGTGCCAGTAGTGCTACTCGGGGGGCAGGTACTGAAGCTTTCTTT
TRBV15,15,TRBJ1-2,.,.,CATSRPDSSNYGYTF,TGTGCCACCAGCAGACCTGACAGCTCTAACTATGGCTACACCTTC
TRBV5-4,14,TRBJ2-3,.,.,CASSPDSNTDTQYF,TGTGCCAGCAGCCCAGACAGCAACACAGATACGCAGTATTTT
TRBV10-1,14,TRBJ1-5,.,few,CASSERQGNQPQHF,TGCGCCAGCAGTGAGAGGCAGGGCAATCAGCCCCAGCATTTT
TRBV5-4,14,TRBJ2-7,TRBD1,.,CASSLDRGLYEQYF,TGTGCCAGCAGCTTGGACAGGGGGCTGTACGAGCAGTACTTC
TRBV10-1,16,TRBJ2-2,TRBD2,.,CASTSGLAGCSGELFF,TGCGCCAGCACCTCGGGACTAGCGGGGTGTTCCGGGGAGCTGTTTTTT
TRBV18,16,TRBJ1-3,.,.,CASSSGRQPGGNTIYF,TGTGCCAGCTCTTCAGGCCGCCAACCGGGGGGAAACACCATATATTTT
TRBV7-9,15,TRBJ1-3,.,.,CASSLNVPPGNTIYF,TGTGCCAGCAGCTTGAATGTGCCCCCCGGAAACACCATATATTTT
TRBV19,17,TRBJ1-5,TRBD1,.,CASHSRGVGRSNQPQHF,TGTGCCAGTCACTCCAGGGGGGTGGGACGGAGCAATCAGCCCCAGCATTTT
TRBV28,14,TRBJ1-2,.,.,CASSSGIDRYGYTF,TGTGCCAGCAGTTCGGGGATAGATCGCTATGGCTACACCTTC
TRBV10-1,12,TRBJ2-1,.,.,CASSAGPNEQFF,TGCGCCAGCAGTGCGGGACCCAATGAGCAGTTCTTC
TRBV5-1,14,TRBJ2-5,TRBD2,.,CASSYSGGKETQYF,TGCGCCAGCAGCTATAGCGGGGGGAAAGAGACCCAGTACTTC
TRBV5-1,15,TRBJ2-1,.,.,CASSLESNSYNEQFF,TGCGCCAGCAGCTTAGAAAGCAACTCCTACAATGAGCAGTTCTTC
TRBV5-8,16,TRBJ2-5,TRBD1,.,CASSSYLVGGAETQYF,TGTGCCAGCAGCTCCTATCTCGTAGGGGGCGCAGAGACCCAGTACTTC
TRBV5-1,12,TRBJ2-5,.,.,CASSLEGETQYF,TGCGCCAGCAGCTTGGAGGGGGAGACCCAGTACTTC
TRBV21-1,15,TRBJ2-7,.,.,CASRSFGGQPYEQYF,TGTGCCAGCCGTTCCTTTGGGGGACAGCCCTACGAGCAGTACTTC
TRBV19,14,TRBJ1-4,.,.,CASNPEGLNEKLFF,TGTGCCAGTAACCCGGAGGGCCTTAATGAAAAACTGTTTTTT
TRBV28,16,TRBJ2-3,TRBD2,once,CASSRYSGGDTDTQYF,TGTGCCAGCAGTCGGTATAGCGGGGGGGACACAGATACGCAGTATTTT
TRBV6-1,13,TRBJ1-1,.,.,CASSESASKRGFF,TGTGCCAGCAGTGAGTCAGCCTCAAAAAGGGGTTTCTTT
TRBV5-6,14,TRBJ2-5,TRBD2,.,CASALRDYEATQYF,TGTGCCAGCGCCTTACGGGACTACGAGGCGACCCAGTACTTC
TRBV27,18,TRBJ2-6,.,.,CASSLAGGRVSGANVLTF,TGTGCCAGCAGTTTAGCTGGGGGGCGGGTCTCTGGGGCCAACGTCCTGACTTTC
TRBV5-5,15,TRBJ2-7,TRBD1,.,CASSLVQGPNYEQYF,TGTGCCAGCAGCTTGGTACAGGGGCCGAACTACGAGCAGTACTTC
TRBV5-4,15,TRBJ2-1,TRBD2,few,CASSRASGRAGEQFF,TGTGCCAGCAGCCGGGCTAGCGGGAGGGCCGGGGAGCAGTTCTTC
TRBV19,15,TRBJ1-5,.,.,CASSKGDGGHQPQHF,TGTGCCAGTAGTAAGGGGGACGGAGGGCATCAGCCCCAGCATTTT
TRBV28,14,TRBJ1-6,.,.,CASSFRSRGSPLHF,TGTGCCAGCAGTTTTAGGTCCCGGGGATCACCCCTCCACTTT
TRBV9,18,TRBJ1-6,TRBD1,.,CASSAGQGISSYNSPLHF,TGTGCCAGCAGCGCCGGACAGGGGATTAGCTCCTATAATTCACCCCTCCACTTT
TRBV4-1,15,TRBJ2-3,.,.,CASSQGFHLTDTQYF,TGCGCCAGCAGCCAAGGCTTCCATCTCACAGATACGCAGTATTTT
TRBV2,11,TRBJ1-2,.,.,CARPGASGYTF,TGTGCCAGACCAGGGGCGAGCGGCTACACCTTC